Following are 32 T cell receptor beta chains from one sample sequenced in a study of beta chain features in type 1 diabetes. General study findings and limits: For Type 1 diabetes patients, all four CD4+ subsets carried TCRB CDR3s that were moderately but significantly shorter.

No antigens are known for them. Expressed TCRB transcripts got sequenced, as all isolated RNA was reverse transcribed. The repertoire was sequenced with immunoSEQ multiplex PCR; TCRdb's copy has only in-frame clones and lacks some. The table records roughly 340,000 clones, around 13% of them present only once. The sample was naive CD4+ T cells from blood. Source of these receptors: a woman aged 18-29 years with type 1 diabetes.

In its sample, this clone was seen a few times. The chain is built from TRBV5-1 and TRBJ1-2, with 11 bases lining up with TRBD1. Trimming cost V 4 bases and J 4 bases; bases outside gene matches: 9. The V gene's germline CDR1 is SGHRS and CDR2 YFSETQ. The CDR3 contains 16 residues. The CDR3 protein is CASSVGQGAIAYGYTF. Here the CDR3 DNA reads TGCGCCAGCAGCGTAGGACAGGGGGCGATTGCCTATGGCTACACCTTC.

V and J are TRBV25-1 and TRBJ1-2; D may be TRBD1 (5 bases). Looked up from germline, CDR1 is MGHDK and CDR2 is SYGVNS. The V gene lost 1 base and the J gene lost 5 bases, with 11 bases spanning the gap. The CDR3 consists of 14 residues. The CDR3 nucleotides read TGTGCCAGCAGTGAATCCGGGGGAGAGTATGGCTACACCTTC. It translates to CASSESGGEYGYTF.

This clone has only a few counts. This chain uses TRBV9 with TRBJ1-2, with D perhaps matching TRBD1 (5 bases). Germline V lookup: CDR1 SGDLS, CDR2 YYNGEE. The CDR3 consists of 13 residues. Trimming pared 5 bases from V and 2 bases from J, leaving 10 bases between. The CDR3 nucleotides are TGTGCCAGCAGTCGAACAGGCAACTATGGCTACACCTTC. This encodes CASSRTGNYGYTF.

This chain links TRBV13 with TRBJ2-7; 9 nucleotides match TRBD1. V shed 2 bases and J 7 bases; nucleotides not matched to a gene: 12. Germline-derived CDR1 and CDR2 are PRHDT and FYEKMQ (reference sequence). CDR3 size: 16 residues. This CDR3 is CASSLPRTGASGEQYF. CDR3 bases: TGTGCCAGCAGCTTACCTCGGACAGGGGCCTCGGGGGAGCAGTACTTC. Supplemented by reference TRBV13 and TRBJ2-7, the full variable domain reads AAGVIQSPRHLIKEKRETATLKCYPIPRHDTVYWYQQGPGQDPQFLISFYEKMQSDKGSIPDRFSAQQFSDYHSELNMSSLELGDSALYFCASSLPRTGASGEQYFGPGTRLTVT.

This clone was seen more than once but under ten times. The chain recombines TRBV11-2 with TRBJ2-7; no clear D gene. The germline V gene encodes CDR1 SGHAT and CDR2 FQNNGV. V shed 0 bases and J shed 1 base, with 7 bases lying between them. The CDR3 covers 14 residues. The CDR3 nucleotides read TGTGCCAGCAGCTTAGAATCCGTTTCCTACGAGCAGTACTTC. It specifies CASSLESVSYEQYF.

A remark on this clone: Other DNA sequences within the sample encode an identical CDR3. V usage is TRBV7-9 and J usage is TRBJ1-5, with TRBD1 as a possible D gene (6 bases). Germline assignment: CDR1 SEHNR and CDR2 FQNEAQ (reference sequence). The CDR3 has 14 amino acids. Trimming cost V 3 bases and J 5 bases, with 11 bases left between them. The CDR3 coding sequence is TGTGCCAGCAGCTTTGGGGGCGGGTATCAGCCCCAGCATTTT. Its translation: CASSFGGGYQPQHF.

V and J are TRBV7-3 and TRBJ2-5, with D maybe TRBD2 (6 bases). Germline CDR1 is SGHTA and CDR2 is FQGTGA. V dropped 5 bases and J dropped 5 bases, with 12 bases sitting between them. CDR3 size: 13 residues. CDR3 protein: CASSRTGGETQYF. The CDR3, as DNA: TGTGCCAGCAGCAGGACCGGAGGGGAGACCCAGTACTTC.

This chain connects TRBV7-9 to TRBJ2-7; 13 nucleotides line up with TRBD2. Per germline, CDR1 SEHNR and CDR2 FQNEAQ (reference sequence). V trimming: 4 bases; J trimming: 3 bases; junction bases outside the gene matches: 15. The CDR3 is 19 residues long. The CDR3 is CASSWGTDGTSGKVYEQYF. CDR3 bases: TGTGCCAGCAGCTGGGGGACAGACGGGACTAGCGGGAAAGTCTACGAGCAGTACTTC.

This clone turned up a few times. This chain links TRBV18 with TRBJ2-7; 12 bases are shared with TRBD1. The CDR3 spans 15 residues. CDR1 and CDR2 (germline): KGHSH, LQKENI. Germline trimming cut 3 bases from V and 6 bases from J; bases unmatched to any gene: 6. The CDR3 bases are TGTGCCAGCTCACCCCAAGGGACAGGGGGCGGCGAGCAGTACTTC. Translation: CASSPQGTGGGEQYF.

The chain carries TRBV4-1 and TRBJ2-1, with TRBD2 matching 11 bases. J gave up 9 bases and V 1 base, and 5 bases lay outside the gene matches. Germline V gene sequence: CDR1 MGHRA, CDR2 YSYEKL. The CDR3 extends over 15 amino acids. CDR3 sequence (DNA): TGCGCCAGCAGCCAAGGACTAGCGGGGAGTGGTGAGCAGTTCTTC. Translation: CASSQGLAGSGEQFF.

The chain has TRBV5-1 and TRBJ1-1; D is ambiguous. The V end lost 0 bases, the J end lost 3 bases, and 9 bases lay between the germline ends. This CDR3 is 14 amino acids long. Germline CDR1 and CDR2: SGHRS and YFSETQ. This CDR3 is CASSLAQSDTEAFF. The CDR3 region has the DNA TGCGCCAGCAGCTTGGCGCAATCGGACACTGAAGCTTTCTTT. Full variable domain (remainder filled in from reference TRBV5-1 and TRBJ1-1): KAGVTQTPRYLIKTRGQQVTLSCSPISGHRSVSWYQQTPGQGLQFLFEYFSETQRNKGNFPGRFSGRQFSNSRSEMNVSTLELGDSALYLCASSLAQSDTEAFFGQGTRLTVV.

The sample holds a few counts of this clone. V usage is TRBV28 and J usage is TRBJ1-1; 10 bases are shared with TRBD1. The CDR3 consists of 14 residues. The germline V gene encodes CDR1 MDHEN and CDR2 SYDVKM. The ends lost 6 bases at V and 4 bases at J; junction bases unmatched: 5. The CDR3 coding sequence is TGTGCCAGCAGCTTGGACAGGGGGATCACTGAAGCTTTCTTT. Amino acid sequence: CASSLDRGITEAFF.

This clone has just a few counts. CDR3 region: CASSQGGGGPYNEQFF. In DNA form, the CDR3 reads TGCGCCAGCAGCCAAGGCGGGGGGGGCCCATACAATGAGCAGTTCTTC. The chain is built from TRBV4-3 and TRBJ2-1; TRBD2 aligns across 9 bases. Looked up from germline, CDR1 is LGHNA and CDR2 is YSLEER. V shed 1 base, J shed 4 bases, and the junction held 5 bases outside the gene matches. The CDR3 sequence is 16 residues long.

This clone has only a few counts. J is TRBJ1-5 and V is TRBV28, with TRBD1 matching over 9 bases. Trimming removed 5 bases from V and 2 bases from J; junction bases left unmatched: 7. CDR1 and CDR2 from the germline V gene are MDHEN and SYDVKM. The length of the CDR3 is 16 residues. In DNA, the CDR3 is TGTGCCAGCAGTCCCGGGACAGGGTTTGGCAATCAGCCCCAGCATTTT. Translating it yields CASSPGTGFGNQPQHF.

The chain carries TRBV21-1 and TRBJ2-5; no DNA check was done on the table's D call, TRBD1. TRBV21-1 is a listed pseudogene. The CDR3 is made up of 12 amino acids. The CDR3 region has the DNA TGTGCCATCGACAGGGGCCCCCTGGCCCAGTACTTC. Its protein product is CAIDRGPLAQYF.

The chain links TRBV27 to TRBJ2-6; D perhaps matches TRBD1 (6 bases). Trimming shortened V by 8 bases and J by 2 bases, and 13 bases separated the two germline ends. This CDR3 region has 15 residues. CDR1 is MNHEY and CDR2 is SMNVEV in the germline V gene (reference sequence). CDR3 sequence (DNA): TGTGCCAGCGCTAGGTCAGGGGCTGGGGCCAACGTCCTGACTTTC. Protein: CASARSGAGANVLTF. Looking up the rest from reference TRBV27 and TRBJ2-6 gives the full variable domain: EAQVTQNPRYLITVTGKKLTVTCSQNMNHEYMSWYRQDPGLGLRQIYYSMNVEVTDKGDVPEGYKVSRKEKRNFPLILESPSPNQTSLYFCASARSGAGANVLTFGAGSRLTVL.

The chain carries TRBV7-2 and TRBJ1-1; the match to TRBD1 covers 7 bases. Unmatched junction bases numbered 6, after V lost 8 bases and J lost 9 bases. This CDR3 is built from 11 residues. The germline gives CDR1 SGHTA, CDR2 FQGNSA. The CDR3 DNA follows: TGTGCCAGCGGCGACAGGGTCAAAGCTTTCTTT. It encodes CASGDRVKAFF. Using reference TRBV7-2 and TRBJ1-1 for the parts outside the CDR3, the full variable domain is GAGVSQSPSNKVTEKGKDVELRCDPISGHTALYWYRQSLGQGLEFLIYFQGNSAPDKSGLPSDRFSAERTGGSVSTLTIQRTQQEDSAVYLCASGDRVKAFFGQGTRLTVV.

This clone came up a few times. The CDR3, as DNA: TGCGCCAGCAGCTTAGCTAGCGGGACCTACAATGAGCAGTTCTTC. The encoded protein is CASSLASGTYNEQFF. The genes are TRBV5-1 and TRBJ2-1, with 9 bases aligning to TRBD2. J gave up 2 bases and V 2 bases, and 2 bases lay outside the gene matches. This CDR3 region has 15 residues. CDR1 and CDR2 from the germline V gene are SGHRS and YFSETQ.

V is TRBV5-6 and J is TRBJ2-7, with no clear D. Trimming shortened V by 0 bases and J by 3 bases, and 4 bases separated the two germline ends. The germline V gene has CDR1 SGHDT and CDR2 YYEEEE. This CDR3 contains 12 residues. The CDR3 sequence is CASSLANYEQYF. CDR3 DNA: TGTGCCAGCAGCTTGGCTAACTACGAGCAGTACTTC.

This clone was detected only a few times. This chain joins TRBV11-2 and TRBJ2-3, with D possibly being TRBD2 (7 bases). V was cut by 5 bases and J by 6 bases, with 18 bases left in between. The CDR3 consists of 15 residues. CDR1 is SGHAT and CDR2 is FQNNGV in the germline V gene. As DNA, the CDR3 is TGTGCCAGCAGCCCGGGTGGGGGGGGCCTGGATACGCAGTATTTT. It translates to CASSPGGGGLDTQYF.

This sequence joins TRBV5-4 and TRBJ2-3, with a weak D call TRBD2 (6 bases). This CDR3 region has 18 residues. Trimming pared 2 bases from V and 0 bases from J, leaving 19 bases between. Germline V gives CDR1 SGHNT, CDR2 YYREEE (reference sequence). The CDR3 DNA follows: TGTGCCAGCAGCTTCTTAGCAGTTAGCGGCACTAGCACAGATACGCAGTATTTT. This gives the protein CASSFLAVSGTSTDTQYF.

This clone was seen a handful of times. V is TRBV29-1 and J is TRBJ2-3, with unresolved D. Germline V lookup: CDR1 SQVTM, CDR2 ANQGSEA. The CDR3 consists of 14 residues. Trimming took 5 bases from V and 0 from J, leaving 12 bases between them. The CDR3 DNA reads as TGCAGCGTTATGACACGCGCTAGCACAGATACGCAGTATTTT. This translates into CSVMTRASTDTQYF.

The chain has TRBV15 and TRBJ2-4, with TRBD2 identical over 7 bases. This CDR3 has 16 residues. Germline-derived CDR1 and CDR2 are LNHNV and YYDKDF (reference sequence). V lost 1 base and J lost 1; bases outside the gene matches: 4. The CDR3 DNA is TGTGCCACCAGCAGAGGGGGAGCGGGGGCCAAAAACATTCAGTACTTC. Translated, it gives CATSRGGAGAKNIQYF.

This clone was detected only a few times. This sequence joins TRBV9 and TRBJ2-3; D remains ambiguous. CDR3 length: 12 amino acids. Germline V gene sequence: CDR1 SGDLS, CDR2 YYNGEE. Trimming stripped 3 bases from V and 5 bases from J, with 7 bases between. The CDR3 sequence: CASSGSVDTQYF. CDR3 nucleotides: TGTGCCAGCAGCGGGTCGGTAGATACGCAGTATTTT.

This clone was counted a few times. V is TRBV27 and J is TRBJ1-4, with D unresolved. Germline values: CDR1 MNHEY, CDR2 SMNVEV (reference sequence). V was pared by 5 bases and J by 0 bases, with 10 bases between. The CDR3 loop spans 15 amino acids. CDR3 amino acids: CASSQRTATNEKLFF. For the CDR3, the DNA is TGTGCCAGCAGTCAACGCACAGCAACTAATGAAAAACTGTTTTTT.

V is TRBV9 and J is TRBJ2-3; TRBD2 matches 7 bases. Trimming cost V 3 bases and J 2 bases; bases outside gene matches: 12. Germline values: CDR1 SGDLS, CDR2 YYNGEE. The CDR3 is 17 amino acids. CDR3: CASSGGVLAANTDTQYF. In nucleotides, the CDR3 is TGTGCCAGCAGCGGTGGTGTGCTAGCGGCTAACACAGATACGCAGTATTTT.

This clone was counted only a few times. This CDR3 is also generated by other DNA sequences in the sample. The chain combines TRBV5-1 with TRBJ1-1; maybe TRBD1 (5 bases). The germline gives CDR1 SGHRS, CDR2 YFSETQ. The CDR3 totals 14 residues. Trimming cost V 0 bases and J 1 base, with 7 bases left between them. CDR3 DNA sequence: TGCGCCAGCAGCTTGGACAGGCCGAACACTGAAGCTTTCTTT. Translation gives CASSLDRPNTEAFF.

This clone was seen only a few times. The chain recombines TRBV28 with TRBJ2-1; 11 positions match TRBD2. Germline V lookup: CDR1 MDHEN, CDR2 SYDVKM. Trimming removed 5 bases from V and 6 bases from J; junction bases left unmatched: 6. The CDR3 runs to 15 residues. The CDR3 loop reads CASSILGTSGNEQFF. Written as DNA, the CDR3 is TGTGCCAGCAGTATATTGGGGACTAGCGGCAATGAGCAGTTCTTC.

CDR3 residues: CASSLGFKEGAFF. The DNA for the CDR3 is TGTGCCAGCAGCTTAGGTTTCAAGGAGGGAGCTTTCTTT. This chain links TRBV7-9 with TRBJ1-1; D is ambiguous. The V end lost 1 base, the J end lost 10 bases, and 13 bases lay between the germline ends. The germline V gene encodes CDR1 SEHNR and CDR2 FQNEAQ (reference sequence). There are 13 residues in the CDR3.

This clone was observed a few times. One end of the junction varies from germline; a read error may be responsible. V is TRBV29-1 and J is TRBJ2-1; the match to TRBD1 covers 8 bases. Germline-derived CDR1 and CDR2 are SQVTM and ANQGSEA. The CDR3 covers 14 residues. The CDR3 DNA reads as TGCAGCGCCGAAGGACAGGGCTCCAACAATGAGCAGTTCTTC. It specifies CSAEGQGSNNEQFF.

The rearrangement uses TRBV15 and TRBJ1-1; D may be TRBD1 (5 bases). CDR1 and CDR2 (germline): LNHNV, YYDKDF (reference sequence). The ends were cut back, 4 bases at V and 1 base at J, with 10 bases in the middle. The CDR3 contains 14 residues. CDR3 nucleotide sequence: TGTGCCACCAGCATCACGGGGGGGAACACTGAAGCTTTCTTT. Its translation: CATSITGGNTEAFF. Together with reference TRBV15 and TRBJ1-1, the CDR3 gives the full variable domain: DAMVIQNPRYQVTQFGKPVTLSCSQTLNHNVMYWYQQKSSQAPKLLFHYYDKDFNNEADTPDNFQSRRPNTSFCFLDIRSPGLGDTAMYLCATSITGGNTEAFFGQGTRLTVV.

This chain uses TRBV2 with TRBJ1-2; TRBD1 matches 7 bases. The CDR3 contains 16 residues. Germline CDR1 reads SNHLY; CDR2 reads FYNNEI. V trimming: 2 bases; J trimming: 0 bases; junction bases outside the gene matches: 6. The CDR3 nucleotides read TGTGCCAGCAGTGAAAGGGACAGCAGACCTAACTATGGCTACACCTTC. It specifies CASSERDSRPNYGYTF.